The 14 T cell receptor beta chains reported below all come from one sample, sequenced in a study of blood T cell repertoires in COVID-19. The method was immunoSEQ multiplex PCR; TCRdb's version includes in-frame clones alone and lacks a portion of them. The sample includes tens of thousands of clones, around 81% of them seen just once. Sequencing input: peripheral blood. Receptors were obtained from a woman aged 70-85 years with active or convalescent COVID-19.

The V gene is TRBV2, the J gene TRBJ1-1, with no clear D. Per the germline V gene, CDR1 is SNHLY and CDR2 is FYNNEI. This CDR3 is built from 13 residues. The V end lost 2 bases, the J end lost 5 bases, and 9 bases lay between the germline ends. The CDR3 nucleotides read TGTGCCAGCAGTGAACGCGGTTGGACTGAAGCTTTCTTT. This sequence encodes CASSERGWTEAFF. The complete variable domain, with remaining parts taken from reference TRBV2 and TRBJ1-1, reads EPEVTQTPSHQVTQMGQEVILRCVPISNHLYFYWYRQILGQKVEFLVSFYNNEISEKSEIFDDQFSVERPDGSNFTLKIRSTKLEDSAMYFCASSERGWTEAFFGQGTRLTVV.

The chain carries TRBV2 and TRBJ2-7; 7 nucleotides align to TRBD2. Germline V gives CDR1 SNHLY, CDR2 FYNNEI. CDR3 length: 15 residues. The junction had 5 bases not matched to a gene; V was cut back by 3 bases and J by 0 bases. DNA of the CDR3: TGTGCCAGCAGTGAGCTAGCGGTTAGCTCCTACGAGCAGTACTTC. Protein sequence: CASSELAVSSYEQYF.

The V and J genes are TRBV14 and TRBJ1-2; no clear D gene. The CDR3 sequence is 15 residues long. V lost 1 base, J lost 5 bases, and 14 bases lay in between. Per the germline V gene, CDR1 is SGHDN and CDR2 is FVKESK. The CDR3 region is CASSQGGGNPYGYTF. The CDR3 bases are TGTGCCAGCAGCCAAGGTGGCGGGAATCCATATGGCTACACCTTC.

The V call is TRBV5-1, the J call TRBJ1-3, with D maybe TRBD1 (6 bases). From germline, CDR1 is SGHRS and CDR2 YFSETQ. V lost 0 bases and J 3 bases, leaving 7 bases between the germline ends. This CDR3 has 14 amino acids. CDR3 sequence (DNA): TGCGCCAGCAGCTTGGGGGGGCTTGGAAACACCATATATTTT. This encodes CASSLGGLGNTIYF. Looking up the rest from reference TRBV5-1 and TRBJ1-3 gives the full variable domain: KAGVTQTPRYLIKTRGQQVTLSCSPISGHRSVSWYQQTPGQGLQFLFEYFSETQRNKGNFPGRFSGRQFSNSRSEMNVSTLELGDSALYLCASSLGGLGNTIYFGEGSWLTVV.

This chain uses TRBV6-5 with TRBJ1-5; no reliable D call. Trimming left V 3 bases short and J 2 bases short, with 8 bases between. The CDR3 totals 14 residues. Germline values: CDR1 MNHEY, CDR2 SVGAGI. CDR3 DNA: TGTGCCAGCAGTTATTCCGGTCGCAATCAGCCCCAGCATTTT. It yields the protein CASSYSGRNQPQHF.

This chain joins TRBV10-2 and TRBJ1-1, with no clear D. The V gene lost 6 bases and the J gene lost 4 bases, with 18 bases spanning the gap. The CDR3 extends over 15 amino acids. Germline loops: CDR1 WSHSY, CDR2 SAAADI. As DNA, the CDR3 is TGCGCCAGCAGAGGACTTCTCGGAGGTGGCACTGAAGCTTTCTTT. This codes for CASRGLLGGGTEAFF.

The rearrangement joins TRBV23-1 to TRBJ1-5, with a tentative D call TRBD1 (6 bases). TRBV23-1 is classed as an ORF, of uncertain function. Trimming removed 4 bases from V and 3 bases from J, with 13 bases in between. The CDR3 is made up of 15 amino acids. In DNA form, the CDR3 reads TGCGCCAGCAGTCTCGAAGGACAGTACAATCAGCCCCAGCATTTT. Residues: CASSLEGQYNQPQHF.

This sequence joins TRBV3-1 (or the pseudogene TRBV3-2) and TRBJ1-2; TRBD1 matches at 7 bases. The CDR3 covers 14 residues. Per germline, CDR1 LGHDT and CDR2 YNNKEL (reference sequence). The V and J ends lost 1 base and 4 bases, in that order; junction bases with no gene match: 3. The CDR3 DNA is TGTGCCAGCAGCCAAGTTTCAGGGGGCTATGGCTACACCTTC. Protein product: CASSQVSGGYGYTF.

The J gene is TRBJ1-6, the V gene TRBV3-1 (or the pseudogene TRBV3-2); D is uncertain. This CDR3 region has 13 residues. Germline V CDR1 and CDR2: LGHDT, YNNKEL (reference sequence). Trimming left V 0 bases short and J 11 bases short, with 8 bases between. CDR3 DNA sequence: TGTGCCAGCAGCCAAGAGGTAGTGGCACCCCTCCACTTT. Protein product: CASSQEVVAPLHF.

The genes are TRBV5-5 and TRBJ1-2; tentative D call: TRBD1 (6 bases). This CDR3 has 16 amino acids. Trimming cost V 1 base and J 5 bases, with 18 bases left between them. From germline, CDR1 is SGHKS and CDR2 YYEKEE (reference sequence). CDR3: CASSLRGSGDRYGYTF. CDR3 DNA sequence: TGTGCCAGCAGCTTGCGAGGGTCAGGGGATAGGTATGGCTACACCTTC. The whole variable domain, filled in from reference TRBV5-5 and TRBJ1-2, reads DAGVTQSPTHLIKTRGQQVTLRCSPISGHKSVSWYQQVLGQGPQFIFQYYEKEERGRGNFPDRFSARQFPNYSSELNVNALLLGDSALYLCASSLRGSGDRYGYTFGSGTRLTVV.

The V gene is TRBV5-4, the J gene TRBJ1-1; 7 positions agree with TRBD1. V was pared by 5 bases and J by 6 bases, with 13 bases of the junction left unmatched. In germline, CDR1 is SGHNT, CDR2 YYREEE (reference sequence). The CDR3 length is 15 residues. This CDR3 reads CASRRDRQGSAEAFF. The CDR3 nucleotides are TGTGCCAGCAGGAGGGACCGACAGGGATCGGCTGAAGCTTTCTTT.

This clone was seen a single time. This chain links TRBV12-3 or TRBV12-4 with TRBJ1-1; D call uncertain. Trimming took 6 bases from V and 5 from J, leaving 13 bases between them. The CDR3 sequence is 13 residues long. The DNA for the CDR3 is TGTGCCAGCAGCCTTATGGGCCTGACTGAAGCTTTCTTT. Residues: CASSLMGLTEAFF.

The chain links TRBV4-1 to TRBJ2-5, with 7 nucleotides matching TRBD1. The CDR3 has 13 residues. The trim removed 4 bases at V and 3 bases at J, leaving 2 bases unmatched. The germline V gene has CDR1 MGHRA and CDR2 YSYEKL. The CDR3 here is CASSRQGKETQYF. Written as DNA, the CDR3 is TGCGCCAGCAGCCGACAGGGAAAAGAGACCCAGTACTTC.

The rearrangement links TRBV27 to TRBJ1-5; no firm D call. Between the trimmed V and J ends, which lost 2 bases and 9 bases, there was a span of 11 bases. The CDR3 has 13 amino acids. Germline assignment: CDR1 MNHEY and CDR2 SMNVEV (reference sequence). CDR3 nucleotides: TGTGCCAGCAGTTTAGGGTTGAGGCGGCCCCAGCATTTT. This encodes CASSLGLRRPQHF.